A single sample gave rise to the 11 T cell receptor beta chains below, sequenced in a study of shared clonotypes between healthy human individuals. This table comes from immunoSEQ multiplex PCR, and its TCRdb copy is limited to in-frame clones, with some not included. The sample includes over a million clones, 75% to 80% of them seen just once. Sequencing input: memory CD4+ T cells from PBMCs. Documented subset: CD45RA-negative fraction. Receptor source: a man aged 18 to 30 in good health. Some clones in this sample may be carry-over from other donors' samples.

This clone was found once. The CDR3 spells CASSSVLAGDYNEQFF. The CDR3 coding sequence is TGTGCCAGCAGCTCTGTACTAGCGGGAGACTACAATGAGCAGTTCTTC. The chain recombines TRBV7-2 with TRBJ2-1, with TRBD2 matching 11 bases. After removal of 4 bases from V and 3 bases from J, the junction contained 5 bases not matched to a gene. The CDR3 spans 16 residues. Germline V gene sequence: CDR1 SGHTA, CDR2 FQGNSA.

This clone was seen only once. The J gene is TRBJ2-3, the V gene TRBV25-1, with D perhaps matching TRBD1 (6 bases). Germline V lookup: CDR1 MGHDK, CDR2 SYGVNS. This CDR3 contains 14 residues. The V gene lost 2 bases and the J gene lost 3 bases, with 9 bases spanning the gap. The CDR3 is CASSEGGATDTQYF. CDR3 nucleotide sequence: TGTGCCAGCAGTGAAGGGGGCGCAACAGATACGCAGTATTTT.

The chain carries TRBV27 and TRBJ2-5; 7 bases match TRBD2. This CDR3 has 14 residues. Germline CDR1 is MNHEY and CDR2 is SMNVEV (reference sequence). CDR3 protein: CATREGRGGETQYF. The CDR3 DNA reads as TGTGCTACCAGGGAGGGGCGCGGAGGAGAGACCCAGTACTTC.

This clone was picked up many times. This CDR3 is also generated by other DNA sequences in the sample. The rearrangement links TRBV6-1 to TRBJ2-1, with D perhaps matching TRBD1 (5 bases). There are 15 residues in the CDR3. With 4 bases removed from V and 0 bases from J, the gap between germline ends came to 10 bases. Germline V lookup: CDR1 MNHNS, CDR2 SASEGT. As DNA, the CDR3 is TGTGCCAGCAGTGGTGGTCAGGGCTCCTACAATGAGCAGTTCTTC. Residues: CASSGGQGSYNEQFF.

CDR3 region: CAWSPLGGARVTEAFF. For the CDR3, the DNA is TGTGCCTGGAGTCCCCTGGGGGGGGCGCGGGTCACTGAAGCTTTCTTT. The genes are TRBV30 and TRBJ1-1; a weak D match, TRBD1 (6 bases). Germline V gene data show CDR1 as GTSNPN and CDR2 as SVGIG (reference sequence). CDR3 length equals 16 residues. Deletions cut 2 bases from V and 4 bases from J, with 20 bases between.

The rearrangement uses TRBV28 and TRBJ2-3; 7 positions agree with TRBD2. Germline lookup yields CDR1 MDHEN and CDR2 SYDVKM. The CDR3 is 15 amino acids. V dropped 4 bases and J dropped 2; count of bases not matched to a gene: 6. The CDR3 here is CASSSRKRDTDTQYF. As DNA, the CDR3 is TGTGCCAGCAGTTCAAGAAAGCGGGACACAGATACGCAGTATTTT.

The genes are TRBV5-1 and TRBJ2-3; 10 bases are shared with TRBD2. J gave up 5 bases and V 0 bases, and 9 bases lay outside the gene matches. This CDR3 comprises 17 residues. CDR1 and CDR2 (germline): SGHRS, YFSETQ. The DNA of the CDR3 is TGCGCCAGCAGCTTGGGTTTCCTAGCGGGAGAGGAAGATACGCAGTATTTT. This encodes CASSLGFLAGEEDTQYF.

This clone was counted a single time. The chain couples TRBV28 to TRBJ2-7; TRBD2 might be the D (6 bases). The CDR3 length is 16 residues. The V end lost 2 bases, the J end lost 0 bases, and 14 bases lay between the germline ends. Germline values: CDR1 MDHEN, CDR2 SYDVKM. Here the CDR3 reads CASSLKRGSGSYEQYF. DNA of the CDR3: TGTGCCAGCAGTTTAAAACGGGGGTCCGGCTCCTACGAGCAGTACTTC.

The rearrangement joins TRBV7-6 to TRBJ2-5; 10 bases map to TRBD2. The CDR3 sequence is 21 residues long. J lost 4 bases, V lost 1 base, and 21 bases had no gene match. From germline, CDR1 is SGHVS and CDR2 FNYEAQ. CDR3 residues: CASSLDSTSGFPGGRGETQYF. CDR3 nucleotide sequence: TGTGCCAGCAGCTTAGACTCGACTAGCGGGTTCCCGGGGGGCCGAGGAGAGACCCAGTACTTC.

The CDR3 here is CAWSVLAGGSDTQYF. CDR3 DNA: TGTGCCTGGAGTGTACTGGCGGGAGGATCAGATACGCAGTATTTT. The chain is built from TRBV30 and TRBJ2-3; TRBD2 aligns across 8 bases. The CDR3 extends over 15 amino acids. The ends lost 0 bases at V and 4 bases at J; junction bases unmatched: 6. Germline V gene data show CDR1 as GTSNPN and CDR2 as SVGIG (reference sequence).

This chain joins TRBV10-3 and TRBJ2-1; no firm D call. The ends were cut back, 4 bases at V and 6 bases at J, with 13 bases in the middle. Germline lookup yields CDR1 ENHRY and CDR2 SYGVKD. This CDR3 spans 14 amino acids. This CDR3 is CAISGFEVSNEQFF. The CDR3 DNA follows: TGTGCCATCAGTGGGTTCGAAGTGAGCAATGAGCAGTTCTTC.